This T cell receptor beta chain was identified in a study of blood T cell repertoires in COVID-19. On the study more broadly: The analysed material was cDNA or gDNA that came from T cells, B-cell-depleted T cells, or PBMCs.

The CDR3 length is 13 residues. Germline V lookup: CDR1 GTSNPN, CDR2 SVGIG (reference sequence). Losses at the gene ends were 0 bases for V and 7 bases for J; bases not matched to a gene: 2. The method was immunoSEQ multiplex PCR; TCRdb's version includes in-frame clones alone and lacks a portion of them. The sample includes around 270,000 clones, around 84% seen only once; the top ten take about 5.2%. Patients at the Seattle site were enrolled during active infection and followed longitudinally. This chain uses TRBV30 with TRBJ1-4, with 7 bases matching TRBD1. The receptor was derived from a woman in her sixties or seventies with COVID-19, enrolled during active disease. Sequences were obtained from peripheral blood. The CDR3 bases are TGTGCCTGGAGTGTACGACAGGGTGAAAAACTGTTTTTT. Its protein product is CAWSVRQGEKLFF.